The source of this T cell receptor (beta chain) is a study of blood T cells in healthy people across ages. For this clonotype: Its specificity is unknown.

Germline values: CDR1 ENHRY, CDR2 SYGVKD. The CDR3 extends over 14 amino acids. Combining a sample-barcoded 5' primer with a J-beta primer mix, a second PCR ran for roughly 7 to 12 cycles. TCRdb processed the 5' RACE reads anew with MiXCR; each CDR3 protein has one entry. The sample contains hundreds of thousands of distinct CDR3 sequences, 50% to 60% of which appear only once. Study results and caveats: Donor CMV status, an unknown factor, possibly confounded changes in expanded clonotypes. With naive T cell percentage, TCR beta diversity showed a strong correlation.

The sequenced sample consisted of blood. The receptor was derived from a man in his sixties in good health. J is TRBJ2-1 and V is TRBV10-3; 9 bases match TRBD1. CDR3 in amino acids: CAASGTGPDHQQFF. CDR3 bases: TGTGCAGCATCGGGGACAGGGCCTGACCACCAGCAGTTCTTC.